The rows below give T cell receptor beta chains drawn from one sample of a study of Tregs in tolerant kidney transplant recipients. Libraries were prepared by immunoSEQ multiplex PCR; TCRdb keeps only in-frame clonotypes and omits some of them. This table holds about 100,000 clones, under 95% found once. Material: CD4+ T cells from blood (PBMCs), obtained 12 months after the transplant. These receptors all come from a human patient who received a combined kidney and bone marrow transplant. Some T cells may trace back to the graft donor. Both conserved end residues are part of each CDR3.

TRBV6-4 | CASSPRGNYGYTF
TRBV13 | CASSLLGRMNTEAFF
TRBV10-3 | CAISESGNNYGYTF
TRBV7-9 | CASSLGRSYEQYF
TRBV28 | CASRPLDREHSPLHF
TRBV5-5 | CASSGGQVPYEQYF
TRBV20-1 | CSARPTGKLFF
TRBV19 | CASSFDRAQETQYF
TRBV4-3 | CASSLKGGGDSPLHF
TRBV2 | CASSGGQGADQPQHF
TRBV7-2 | CASSQQGGRYEQYF
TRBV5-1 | CASSLRGRDEQYF
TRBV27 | CASSLFARAWGEQYF
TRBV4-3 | CASSQGTGELDYGYTF
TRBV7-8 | CASSLGGVSGCNYGYTF
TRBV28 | CASRRLANYGYTF
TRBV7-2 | CASRKPGQGYEQYF
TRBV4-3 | CASSGELAVYNEQFF
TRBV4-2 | CASSQDLGRGYEKLFF
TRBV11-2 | CASSGFKNSYEQYF
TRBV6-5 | CASSSDRGMWGYTF
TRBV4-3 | CASSQESWAETQYF
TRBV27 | CASSSGFLADTQYF
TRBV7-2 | CASSLTGAAFHEQYF
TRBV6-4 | CASSLNRDPGTEAFF
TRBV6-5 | CASSYTGEWNQPQHF
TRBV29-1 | CSVEATGGDEQFF
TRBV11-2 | CASSSGHFNTEAFF
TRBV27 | CASRQRDRAEAFF
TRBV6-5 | CASTSTGVENGYTF
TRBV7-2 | CASRKTSGSLNEQYF
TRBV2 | CASSGDRHTGELFF
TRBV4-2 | CASSQNLGVPGSETQYF
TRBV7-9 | CASSIQGRTNEKLFF
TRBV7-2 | CASSTEAEGTQYF
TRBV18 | CASSPQRQSTDTQYF
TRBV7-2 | CASSRDNSNTGELFF
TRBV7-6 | CASSLAGGGGLYNEQFF
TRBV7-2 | CASSLDRSGDTQYF
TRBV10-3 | CAGGPGETQYF
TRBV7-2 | CASSLRSGGLNTGELFF
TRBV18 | CASSLGTQETQYF
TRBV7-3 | CASSSRRGTGEETQYF
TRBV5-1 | CASSLDYRGETQYF
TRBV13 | CASSGRLSGETEQFF
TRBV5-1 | CASSLETGAYEQYF
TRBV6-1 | CASSATQGEWGTEAFF
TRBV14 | CASSQDLYNEQFF
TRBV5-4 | CASSPGQGASGELFF